Below are 23 T cell receptor beta chains sequenced from a single sample in a study of blood T cell repertoires in COVID-19. The protocol was immunoSEQ multiplex PCR, while the TCRdb copy is restricted to in-frame clones and leaves out a portion. The table lists 130,000 to 150,000 clones, roughly 87% of them singletons. Sequenced sample: peripheral blood. Receptors originate from a woman in her fifties or sixties with acute or convalescent COVID-19.

The chain uses TRBV27 and TRBJ2-1; 7 bases match TRBD1. V lost 3 bases and J lost 3; bases outside the gene matches: 2. This CDR3 has 14 amino acids. Per germline, CDR1 MNHEY and CDR2 SMNVEV (reference sequence). This CDR3 reads CASSLGTDYNEQFF. CDR3 sequence (DNA): TGTGCCAGCAGTTTGGGGACAGACTACAATGAGCAGTTCTTC.

V gene TRBV11-1 combines with J gene TRBJ1-4; 9 bases align to TRBD1. V lost 5 bases to trimming and J lost 7 bases; unmatched junction nucleotides: 8. The germline gives CDR1 SGHAT, CDR2 FQDESV (reference sequence). The CDR3 is made up of 15 amino acids. The CDR3 sequence is CASSRPTGGVEKLFF. The CDR3, as DNA: TGTGCCAGCAGCCGACCCACAGGGGGCGTTGAAAAACTGTTTTTT.

The rearrangement links TRBV20-1 to TRBJ1-2; TRBD1 agrees at 9 bases. After removal of 3 bases from V and 6 bases from J, the junction contained 8 bases not matched to a gene. The CDR3 contains 14 residues. Per the germline V gene, CDR1 is DFQATT and CDR2 is SNEGSKA (reference sequence). CDR3 in amino acids: CSASSPGQGDGYTF. The CDR3, as DNA: TGCAGTGCTAGTTCTCCGGGACAGGGAGATGGCTACACCTTC.

J is TRBJ2-3 and V is TRBV6-5; 13 nucleotides agree with TRBD2. CDR3 size: 15 residues. Per germline, CDR1 MNHEY and CDR2 SVGAGI. V shed 6 bases, J shed 6 bases, and the junction held 6 bases outside the gene matches. CDR3 region: CASSRGLAGVDTQYF. The DNA for the CDR3 is TGTGCCAGCAGCAGAGGACTAGCGGGAGTGGATACGCAGTATTTT.

V and J are TRBV4-2 and TRBJ2-3, with 9 bases fitting TRBD2. Germline CDR1 is LGHNA and CDR2 is YNFKEQ. Unmatched junction bases numbered 9, after V lost 4 bases and J lost 4 bases. The CDR3 is 16 residues long. The DNA for the CDR3 is TGTGCCAGCAGCCCCCATAGCGGGAGAGGGGCAGATACGCAGTATTTT. It codes for CASSPHSGRGADTQYF.

This clone was picked up one time. The chain links TRBV5-4 to TRBJ2-7, with TRBD1 as a possible D gene (5 bases). CDR3 length equals 13 residues. V was pared by 2 bases and J by 2 bases, with 8 bases between. The germline V gene encodes CDR1 SGHNT and CDR2 YYREEE (reference sequence). The CDR3 DNA reads TGTGCCAGCAGCTTAGACAGAACCTACGAGCAGTACTTC. This translates into CASSLDRTYEQYF. Based on the CDR3 plus reference TRBV5-4 and TRBJ2-7, the full variable domain is ETGVTQSPTHLIKTRGQQVTLRCSSQSGHNTVSWYQQALGQGPQFIFQYYREEENGRGNFPPRFSGLQFPNYSSELNVNALELDDSALYLCASSLDRTYEQYFGPGTRLTVT.

This sequence joins TRBV5-4 and TRBJ1-5; D might be TRBD1 (6 bases). Germline V CDR1 and CDR2: SGHNT, YYREEE (reference sequence). Deletions cut 5 bases from V and 4 bases from J, with 13 bases between. The CDR3 is 14 amino acids. CDR3 sequence reads: CASSQDRANQPQHF. The DNA for the CDR3 is TGTGCCAGCAGTCAGGACAGAGCAAATCAGCCCCAGCATTTT.

The gene calls are TRBV3-1 (or the pseudogene TRBV3-2) and TRBJ1-2, with 9 bases fitting TRBD1. The CDR3 sequence is 14 residues long. Germline V lookup: CDR1 LGHDT, CDR2 YNNKEL (reference sequence). V was pared by 1 base and J by 8 bases, with 5 bases of the junction left unmatched. The CDR3 DNA is TGTGCCAGCAGCCAAGCCACAGGGGGCAAGGGCTACACCTTC. Translated, it gives CASSQATGGKGYTF.

The chain links TRBV7-3 to TRBJ2-2, with 7 bases fitting TRBD2. Looked up from germline, CDR1 is SGHTA and CDR2 is FQGTGA. J lost 4 bases, V lost 5 bases, and 13 bases had no gene match. This CDR3 region has 17 residues. DNA of the CDR3: TGTGCCAGCAGCCAAAGCGTGGGAGGGGTACGCACCGGGGAGCTGTTTTTT. Amino acids: CASSQSVGGVRTGELFF.

This clone was counted a few times. This chain joins TRBV6-5 and TRBJ1-5; tentative D call: TRBD1 (6 bases). V lost 6 bases to trimming and J lost 4 bases, with 13 bases between them. Germline CDR1 MNHEY, CDR2 SVGAGI. The CDR3 length is 14 residues. The CDR3 here is CASRTGQRNQPQHF. CDR3 coding DNA: TGTGCCAGCAGAACAGGGCAGAGAAATCAGCCCCAGCATTTT.

The V gene is TRBV24-1, the J gene TRBJ2-7; TRBD1 agrees at 7 bases. After removal of 5 bases from V and 0 bases from J, the junction contained 6 bases not matched to a gene. Per the germline V gene, CDR1 is KGHDR and CDR2 is SFDVKD. CDR3 size: 15 residues. CDR3 region: CATSGSSGGSYEQYF. CDR3 sequence (DNA): TGTGCCACCAGTGGCAGTTCAGGGGGCTCCTACGAGCAGTACTTC.

As to this clone: This specimen includes other DNA sequences encoding the same CDR3. The CDR3 nucleotides read TGTGCCACCAGTGATCCTGGACAGGGGGCCTACGAGCAGTACTTC. This codes for CATSDPGQGAYEQYF. This chain joins TRBV24-1 and TRBJ2-7; 10 positions agree with TRBD1. Germline lookup yields CDR1 KGHDR and CDR2 SFDVKD. This CDR3 has 15 amino acids. J gave up 2 bases and V 3 bases, and 3 bases lay outside the gene matches.

The J gene is TRBJ2-3, the V gene TRBV11-2, with 7 bases aligning to TRBD1. Germline V CDR1 and CDR2: SGHAT, FQNNGV. The CDR3 sequence is 16 residues long. Losses at the gene ends were 5 bases for V and 2 bases for J; bases not matched to a gene: 10. The CDR3 sequence: CASSRFRGQTTDTQYF. As DNA, the CDR3 is TGTGCCAGCAGCCGATTTAGGGGACAGACCACAGATACGCAGTATTTT. The whole variable domain, remainder taken from reference TRBV11-2 and TRBJ2-3, is EAGVAQSPRYKIIEKRQSVAFWCNPISGHATLYWYQQILGQGPKLLIQFQNNGVVDDSQLPKDRFSAERLKGVDSTLKIQPAKLEDSAVYLCASSRFRGQTTDTQYFGPGTRLTVL.

This clone appeared a few times. The rearrangement joins TRBV7-9 to TRBJ1-5; D may be TRBD1 (6 bases). The CDR3 consists of 16 residues. V was pared by 0 bases and J by 3 bases, with 12 bases between. From germline, CDR1 is SEHNR and CDR2 FQNEAQ (reference sequence). The DNA of the CDR3 is TGTGCCAGCAGCTTAGCTGTGACAGGTCCCAATCAGCCCCAGCATTTT. Its translation: CASSLAVTGPNQPQHF. The full variable domain, rest sourced from reference TRBV7-9 and TRBJ1-5, is DTGVSQNPRHKITKRGQNVTFRCDPISEHNRLYWYRQTLGQGPEFLTYFQNEAQLEKSRLLSDRFSAERPKGSFSTLEIQRTEQGDSAMYLCASSLAVTGPNQPQHFGDGTRLSIL.

The chain recombines TRBV9 with TRBJ1-1; a possible D gene is TRBD1 (6 bases). Trimming removed 0 bases at V and 3 bases at J, with 12 bases between. CDR1 is SGDLS and CDR2 is YYNGEE in the germline V gene. The CDR3 sequence is 15 residues long. The CDR3 nucleotides read TGTGCCAGCAGCGTAGGCAGGGGTTCGTACACTGAAGCTTTCTTT. Its translation: CASSVGRGSYTEAFF.

The rearrangement links TRBV5-1 to TRBJ2-2; the match to TRBD2 covers 8 bases. V shed 6 bases, J shed 4 bases, and the junction held 11 bases outside the gene matches. Germline loops: CDR1 SGHRS, CDR2 YFSETQ. The CDR3 has 16 amino acids. DNA of the CDR3: TGCGCCAGCACTCCCAGCGGGGGAGAGGGCACCGGGGAGCTGTTTTTT. It specifies CASTPSGGEGTGELFF.

The chain recombines TRBV3-1 (or the pseudogene TRBV3-2) with TRBJ1-1; 7 bases align to TRBD1. The CDR3 is 16 residues long. CDR1 and CDR2 from the germline V gene are LGHDT and YNNKEL (reference sequence). Trimming cost V 3 bases and J 2 bases; bases outside gene matches: 9. The DNA for the CDR3 is TGTGCCAGCAGCCACGAAGGAGGGACAGTTAACACTGAAGCTTTCTTT. This encodes CASSHEGGTVNTEAFF.

The rearrangement links TRBV3-1 (or the pseudogene TRBV3-2) to TRBJ2-2; tentative D call: TRBD2 (5 bases). The CDR3 extends over 15 amino acids. CDR1 and CDR2 (germline): LGHDT, YNNKEL (reference sequence). Trimming pared 3 bases from V and 0 bases from J, leaving 8 bases between. The CDR3 loop is CASSHGLSNTGELFF. The CDR3 bases are TGTGCCAGCAGCCACGGACTCTCGAACACCGGGGAGCTGTTTTTT.

The J gene is TRBJ2-1, the V gene TRBV19, with D unclear. CDR3 length: 13 amino acids. Deletions cut 3 bases from V and 10 bases from J, with 13 bases between. In germline, CDR1 is LNHDA, CDR2 SQIVND (reference sequence). Here the CDR3 DNA reads TGTGCCAGTAGTATTAAAGGTAGCCGCGAGCAGTTCTTC. Translating gives CASSIKGSREQFF. Using reference TRBV19 and TRBJ2-1 for the parts outside the CDR3, the full variable domain is DGGITQSPKYLFRKEGQNVTLSCEQNLNHDAMYWYRQDPGQGLRLIYYSQIVNDFQKGDIAEGYSVSREKKESFPLTVTSAQKNPTAFYLCASSIKGSREQFFGPGTRLTVL.

The J gene is TRBJ2-7, the V gene TRBV5-6, with TRBD1 matching over 7 bases. Germline V gene lookup returns CDR1 SGHDT and CDR2 YYEEEE. The junction had 4 bases not matched to a gene; V was cut back by 4 bases and J by 3 bases. The CDR3 loop spans 13 amino acids. The CDR3 region is CASSQDRFYEQYF. The DNA for the CDR3 is TGTGCCAGCAGCCAGGACAGGTTCTACGAGCAGTACTTC.

This chain links TRBV3-1 (or the pseudogene TRBV3-2) with TRBJ2-1; 9 nucleotides line up with TRBD2. CDR1 is LGHDT, CDR2 YNNKEL, per germline (reference sequence). V lost 5 bases, J lost 12 bases, and 17 bases stayed unmatched. This CDR3 is built from 16 residues. The CDR3 is CASSGGTGLAHQGQFF. The CDR3, as DNA: TGTGCCAGCAGCGGCGGGACGGGACTAGCTCATCAGGGGCAGTTCTTC.

The chain combines TRBV5-5 with TRBJ1-5; 8 bases map to TRBD1. There are 15 residues in the CDR3. The ends lost 3 bases at V and 7 bases at J; junction bases unmatched: 9. Per the germline V gene, CDR1 is SGHKS and CDR2 is YYEKEE (reference sequence). The CDR3 nucleotides read TGTGCCAGCAGCTGGAACCGACAGGGGAACCAGCCCCAGCATTTT. Translation: CASSWNRQGNQPQHF.

The chain is built from TRBV2 and TRBJ1-6; possibly TRBD1 for D (5 bases). The CDR3 sequence is 13 residues long. In germline, CDR1 is SNHLY, CDR2 FYNNEI. Trimming pared 8 bases from V and 8 bases from J, leaving 13 bases between. The CDR3 region has the DNA TGTGCCAGCTCGGCGGAGGGGTATTCACCCCTCCACTTT. Its translation: CASSAEGYSPLHF.